Following are 32 T cell receptor beta chains from one sample sequenced in a study of cytomegalovirus exposure and HLA in healthy donors. A multiplex PCR was run with 60 Vbeta primers and 13 Jbeta primers. Assay: immunoSEQ multiplex PCR; the TCRdb copy retains only in-frame clones and omits some. The sample contains some 150,000 clones, around 79% of which appear only once. Sequencing was performed on PBMCs. The receptor source for this set is a male donor in good health and CMV-seronegative.

The chain recombines TRBV19 with TRBJ1-5; D is possibly TRBD1 (5 bases). CDR1 LNHDA and CDR2 SQIVND come from the germline V gene (reference sequence). V was clipped by 4 bases and J by 2 bases, with 18 bases between them. CDR3 size: 17 residues. The CDR3 protein is CASSTLQSGTGNQPQHF. Here the CDR3 DNA reads TGTGCCAGTAGTACACTCCAAAGCGGGACTGGCAATCAGCCCCAGCATTTT.

J is TRBJ2-1 and V is TRBV5-1; D remains unclear. Germline V lookup: CDR1 SGHRS, CDR2 YFSETQ. V lost 0 bases to trimming and J lost 0 bases, with 10 bases between them. CDR3 length: 16 residues. The CDR3 here is CASSLESQNSYNEQFF. CDR3 bases: TGCGCCAGCAGCTTGGAGTCACAGAACTCCTACAATGAGCAGTTCTTC. Supplemented by reference TRBV5-1 and TRBJ2-1, the full variable domain reads KAGVTQTPRYLIKTRGQQVTLSCSPISGHRSVSWYQQTPGQGLQFLFEYFSETQRNKGNFPGRFSGRQFSNSRSEMNVSTLELGDSALYLCASSLESQNSYNEQFFGPGTRLTVL.

The rearrangement links TRBV9 to TRBJ2-1, with 11 bases that match TRBD2. J gave up 2 bases and V 4 bases, and 5 bases lay outside the gene matches. The CDR3 is made up of 16 amino acids. Germline V gene sequence: CDR1 SGDLS, CDR2 YYNGEE. The CDR3, as DNA: TGTGCCAGCAGCCCAACTAGCGGGAGAGCCTACAATGAGCAGTTCTTC. Amino acid sequence: CASSPTSGRAYNEQFF.

This chain links TRBV5-4 with TRBJ1-1; D uncertain. The ends were cut back, 0 bases at V and 0 bases at J, with 9 bases in the middle. The CDR3 is 15 residues long. Germline V gene data show CDR1 as SGHNT and CDR2 as YYREEE (reference sequence). CDR3 loop: CASSLDRVMNTEAFF. CDR3 bases: TGTGCCAGCAGCTTGGATAGAGTCATGAACACTGAAGCTTTCTTT.

The chain uses TRBV4-1 and TRBJ2-7; possible D gene TRBD2, 6 bases. This CDR3 is built from 13 residues. V was trimmed by 4 bases and J by 2 bases, leaving 9 bases between them. Germline V gene lookup returns CDR1 MGHRA and CDR2 YSYEKL. As DNA, the CDR3 is TGCGCCAGCAGCCGGGCTAGCGCCTACGAGCAGTACTTC. Its protein is CASSRASAYEQYF.

This clone showed up just a few times. The rearrangement joins TRBV6-4 to TRBJ2-7; 9 positions match TRBD2. The CDR3 runs to 15 residues. CDR1 and CDR2 from the germline V gene are MRHNA and SNTAGT. Unmatched junction bases numbered 7, after V lost 5 bases and J lost 2 bases. CDR3 sequence (DNA): TGTGCCAGCAGTCCTCCTCCTAGCGGGACCTACGAGCAGTACTTC. Amino acid sequence: CASSPPPSGTYEQYF.

This clone was detected a few times. This rearrangement joins TRBV25-1 to TRBJ2-7; maybe TRBD2 (7 bases). Germline V gene data show CDR1 as MGHDK and CDR2 as SYGVNS. The CDR3 has 11 residues. V shed 8 bases and J shed 7 bases, with 12 bases lying between them. For the CDR3, the DNA is TGTGCCAGCGGGAGGGGGAGGGAGCAGTACTTC. It encodes CASGRGREQYF.

The chain combines TRBV29-1 with TRBJ1-1, with D perhaps matching TRBD1 (6 bases). Trimming left V 7 bases short and J 1 base short, with 10 bases between. Germline CDR1 and CDR2: SQVTM and ANQGSEA. This CDR3 has 12 amino acids. The CDR3: CSGATGNTEAFF. The CDR3 DNA is TGCAGCGGGGCGACAGGGAACACTGAAGCTTTCTTT.

In its sample, this clone was seen a few times. V is TRBV2 and J is TRBJ2-2; tentatively, D is TRBD1 (5 bases). The germline V and J ends were trimmed by 8 bases and 3 bases, with 19 bases remaining between them. The CDR3 sequence is 16 residues long. CDR1 is SNHLY and CDR2 is FYNNEI in the germline V gene. CDR3 coding DNA: TGTGCCAGCGTCGGACAAGTACGGAAGGACACCGGGGAGCTGTTTTTT. Residues: CASVGQVRKDTGELFF.

This clone showed up just a few times. The J gene is TRBJ2-7, the V gene TRBV5-1; no reliable D call. The CDR3 runs to 13 residues. The germline V gene has CDR1 SGHRS and CDR2 YFSETQ. Trimming removed 5 bases from V and 3 bases from J, with 12 bases in between. CDR3 residues: CASRLTALYEQYF. CDR3 DNA: TGCGCCAGCAGACTAACGGCCCTCTACGAGCAGTACTTC.

The gene calls are TRBV18 and TRBJ2-2; 9 positions match TRBD2. The V and J ends lost 1 base and 5 bases, in that order; junction bases with no gene match: 11. CDR3 length: 18 residues. CDR1 and CDR2 (germline): KGHSH, LQKENI. The CDR3 DNA is TGTGCCAGCTCACCACTCTGTTGTAGCGGGAGTTATACCGGGGAGCTGTTTTTT. It specifies CASSPLCCSGSYTGELFF.

This clone appeared once. The J gene is TRBJ2-2, the V gene TRBV30; 10 bases match TRBD1. The CDR3 is made up of 14 amino acids. From germline, CDR1 is GTSNPN and CDR2 SVGIG (reference sequence). The junction had 5 bases not matched to a gene; V was cut back by 5 bases and J by 5 bases. As DNA, the CDR3 is TGTGCCTGGTTCGGGACAGGGGAGACCGGGGAGCTGTTTTTT. Protein sequence: CAWFGTGETGELFF.

The V gene is TRBV10-3, the J gene TRBJ1-1; 11 bases agree with TRBD1. The CDR3 is 14 residues long. The germline V gene has CDR1 ENHRY and CDR2 SYGVKD. Trimming cost V 7 bases and J 0 bases; bases outside gene matches: 1. The CDR3: CAIKDRGLNTEAFF. As DNA, the CDR3 is TGTGCCATCAAGGACAGGGGGCTGAACACTGAAGCTTTCTTT.

This clone showed up just once. The V call is TRBV4-2, the J call TRBJ1-2; 7 bases match TRBD1. The germline V gene has CDR1 LGHNA and CDR2 YNFKEQ. With V trimmed by 2 bases and J by 6 bases, 6 bases remained unmatched. This CDR3 comprises 14 residues. CDR3 in amino acids: CASSQLDRANGYTF. The CDR3 nucleotides read TGTGCCAGCAGCCAACTCGACAGGGCCAATGGCTACACCTTC.

This clone has a single count. The V gene is TRBV5-1, the J gene TRBJ2-1; D is perhaps TRBD2 (7 bases). In germline, CDR1 is SGHRS, CDR2 YFSETQ. V shed 0 bases and J shed 5 bases, with 12 bases lying between them. This CDR3 is built from 15 residues. The CDR3 region is CASSLAGRGNNEQFF. The CDR3 DNA reads as TGCGCCAGCAGCTTGGCAGGGAGGGGGAACAATGAGCAGTTCTTC.

The chain joins TRBV15 to TRBJ2-3; TRBD2 matches 10 bases. CDR1 and CDR2 (germline): LNHNV, YYDKDF (reference sequence). There are 16 residues in the CDR3. V trimming: 5 bases; J trimming: 0 bases; junction bases outside the gene matches: 5. In DNA form, the CDR3 reads TGTGCCACCAGCCCGCGGACTAGCGGAAGCACAGATACGCAGTATTTT. It yields the protein CATSPRTSGSTDTQYF.

The CDR3 DNA reads TGTGCCAGCAGCTGGACGGGGAGCTCCTACAATGAGCAGTTCTTC. Protein product: CASSWTGSSYNEQFF. The V call is TRBV7-3, the J call TRBJ2-1; TRBD2 is a possible D gene (5 bases). This CDR3 region has 15 residues. V was shortened by 4 bases and J by 0 bases, with 10 bases between the two germline ends. Germline V gene data show CDR1 as SGHTA and CDR2 as FQGTGA.

This clone has only a few counts. J is TRBJ2-3 and V is TRBV9, with D perhaps matching TRBD2 (6 bases). Trimming cost V 6 bases and J 0 bases, with 14 bases left between them. Looked up from germline, CDR1 is SGDLS and CDR2 is YYNGEE. The CDR3 is 15 amino acids. The CDR3 loop reads CASTRGTPSTDTQYF. CDR3 sequence (DNA): TGTGCCAGCACTAGAGGGACTCCTAGCACAGATACGCAGTATTTT.

V gene TRBV6-6 combines with J gene TRBJ2-7; TRBD2 is a possible D gene (5 bases). The germline CDR1 and CDR2 sequences are MNHNY and SVGAGI (reference sequence). The CDR3 is 13 residues long. The V end lost 2 bases, the J end lost 7 bases, and 12 bases lay between the germline ends. DNA for the CDR3: TGTGCCAGCAGTTACCGGGGTAGTTGGGAGCAGTACTTC. Translating it yields CASSYRGSWEQYF.

This clone is a singleton in its sample. V and J are TRBV13 and TRBJ2-1, with a tentative D call TRBD2 (6 bases). The germline V and J ends were trimmed by 2 bases and 10 bases, with 9 bases remaining between them. This CDR3 has 12 residues. Germline V CDR1 and CDR2: PRHDT, FYEKMQ (reference sequence). The DNA for the CDR3 is TGTGCCAGCAGCTTACACGCGGGGGAGCAGTTCTTC. Translated, it gives CASSLHAGEQFF.

In nucleotides, the CDR3 is TGTGCCAGCAGCGCCGAGGGACATCAGGGCTATGGCTACACCTTC. As protein: CASSAEGHQGYGYTF. The chain has TRBV9 and TRBJ1-2; D possibly corresponds to TRBD1 (6 bases). Germline CDR1 reads SGDLS; CDR2 reads YYNGEE. Trimming left V 3 bases short and J 4 bases short, with 16 bases between. This CDR3 has 15 residues.

The chain links TRBV5-4 to TRBJ2-1; 8 bases align to TRBD2. V gave up 2 bases and J gave up 0 bases; unmatched junction bases: 7. The CDR3 is made up of 17 amino acids. Germline CDR1 and CDR2: SGHNT and YYREEE (reference sequence). This chain's CDR3 is CASSLDSGASSYNEQFF. As DNA, the CDR3 is TGTGCCAGCAGCTTAGATAGCGGGGCTAGCTCCTACAATGAGCAGTTCTTC.

Here the CDR3 DNA reads TGTGCCAGCGCGGGGGGGCCGGGCACCGGGGAGCTGTTTTTT. As protein: CASAGGPGTGELFF. This sequence joins TRBV2 and TRBJ2-2, with TRBD2 matching 9 bases. V shed 8 bases and J 4 bases; nucleotides not matched to a gene: 5. Per germline, CDR1 SNHLY and CDR2 FYNNEI. This CDR3 is built from 14 residues.

This clone was recorded only once. This chain connects TRBV7-2 to TRBJ2-1, with 7 bases lining up with TRBD2. CDR1 is SGHTA, CDR2 FQGNSA, per germline. The CDR3 contains 14 residues. V lost 6 bases and J lost 5; bases outside the gene matches: 7. The chain's CDR3 is CASRSGTTNNEQFF. The CDR3, as DNA: TGTGCCAGCAGGTCCGGGACTACTAACAATGAGCAGTTCTTC.

The chain combines TRBV2 with TRBJ1-5; 9 bases agree with TRBD1. J was trimmed by 0 bases and V by 3 bases; bases with no gene match: 9. This CDR3 has 18 amino acids. Per the germline V gene, CDR1 is SNHLY and CDR2 is FYNNEI. The DNA for the CDR3 is TGTGCCAGCAGTGACGATTTGGGGGACAGGGATAGCAATCAGCCCCAGCATTTT. Translation gives CASSDDLGDRDSNQPQHF.

The chain employs TRBV11-2 and TRBJ2-7, with 13 bases fitting TRBD2. The germline gives CDR1 SGHAT, CDR2 FQNNGV. The trim removed 1 base at V and 9 bases at J, leaving 6 bases unmatched. The length of the CDR3 is 15 residues. The CDR3 coding sequence is TGTGCCAGCAGCTTAGCCGGACTAGCGGGAGCGGTGCAGTACTTC. Translation gives CASSLAGLAGAVQYF. Variable domain in full (rest from reference TRBV11-2 and TRBJ2-7): EAGVAQSPRYKIIEKRQSVAFWCNPISGHATLYWYQQILGQGPKLLIQFQNNGVVDDSQLPKDRFSAERLKGVDSTLKIQPAKLEDSAVYLCASSLAGLAGAVQYFGPGTRLTVT.

The chain is built from TRBV5-1 and TRBJ2-7; the match to TRBD1 covers 9 bases. CDR1 SGHRS and CDR2 YFSETQ come from the germline V gene. The CDR3 is 17 amino acids. Germline trimming cut 3 bases from V and 0 bases from J; bases unmatched to any gene: 10. The CDR3 reads CASSWGQGFSTSYEQYF. The CDR3, as DNA: TGCGCCAGCAGCTGGGGACAGGGCTTTTCAACCTCCTACGAGCAGTACTTC.

The V gene is TRBV29-1, the J gene TRBJ2-5; 9 positions match TRBD2. Germline V gene lookup returns CDR1 SQVTM and CDR2 ANQGSEA. The V gene end was trimmed by 4 bases and the J gene end by 1 base; junction bases not matched to a gene: 4. The CDR3 sequence is 14 residues long. CDR3 residues: CSVVRGGVQETQYF. As DNA, the CDR3 is TGCAGCGTTGTTCGCGGGGGGGTCCAAGAGACCCAGTACTTC.

The sample holds one count of this clone. V is TRBV30 and J is TRBJ1-1; 8 nucleotides match TRBD1. Per the germline V gene, CDR1 is GTSNPN and CDR2 is SVGIG (reference sequence). CDR3 length: 14 amino acids. V was pared by 2 bases and J by 4 bases, with 6 bases of the junction left unmatched. CDR3 residues: CAWSPDTGGTEAFF. In DNA, the CDR3 is TGTGCCTGGAGTCCGGACACAGGGGGCACTGAAGCTTTCTTT.

This clone has a handful of counts. The rearrangement joins TRBV5-1 to TRBJ2-6; 8 bases align to TRBD1. Germline lookup yields CDR1 SGHRS and CDR2 YFSETQ. The J segment lost 2 bases and the V segment lost 7 bases, leaving 14 bases of the junction unmatched. This CDR3 contains 18 residues. The CDR3 spells CASQERQGLRPGANVLTF. The CDR3, as DNA: TGCGCCAGCCAAGAGAGACAGGGGTTGAGGCCTGGGGCCAACGTCCTGACTTTC.

The chain couples TRBV7-9 to TRBJ1-1, with D unclear. The CDR3 has 13 amino acids. CDR1 is SEHNR and CDR2 is FQNEAQ in the germline V gene (reference sequence). V was clipped by 0 bases and J by 10 bases, with 12 bases between them. CDR3 sequence (DNA): TGTGCCAGCAGCTTAGCTCCGCAGAATGGAGCTTTCTTT. This codes for CASSLAPQNGAFF.

This sequence joins TRBV19 and TRBJ1-5; D gene uncertain. The CDR3 contains 16 residues. Germline V lookup: CDR1 LNHDA, CDR2 SQIVND (reference sequence). The V end was cut by 1 base, the J end by 3 bases, with 13 bases between. The CDR3 here is CASSIVAGNFNQPQHF. CDR3 DNA: TGTGCCAGTAGTATAGTGGCAGGTAATTTCAATCAGCCCCAGCATTTT.